Below, 25 T cell receptor beta chains from the same sample are listed, as sequenced in a study of blood T cell repertoires in COVID-19. Sequenced by immunoSEQ multiplex PCR; TCRdb stores in-frame clones only, minus some. The sample holds some 310,000 clones, roughly nine tenths seen once. Input material: PBMCs or T cells enriched from blood (not recorded which). The receptors shown here come from a young woman who had recovered from COVID-19.

This sequence joins TRBV25-1 and TRBJ2-5, with 13 bases identical to TRBD2. V dropped 3 bases and J dropped 4; count of bases not matched to a gene: 8. Germline V CDR1 and CDR2: MGHDK, SYGVNS. The CDR3 loop spans 17 amino acids. The CDR3 sequence: CASSDPSLAGGPETQYF. CDR3 coding DNA: TGTGCCAGCAGTGACCCTTCACTAGCGGGAGGGCCAGAGACCCAGTACTTC.

The chain couples TRBV5-1 to TRBJ2-1; 10 bases map to TRBD2. Germline-derived CDR1 and CDR2 are SGHRS and YFSETQ. Trimming at V came to 3 bases and at J to 2 bases, leaving 14 bases not matched to a gene. CDR3 size: 19 residues. The CDR3 DNA sequence: TGCGCCAGCAGCTCGCAATTACTAGCGGGGCTCGGCCCCTACAATGAGCAGTTCTTC. Its translation is CASSSQLLAGLGPYNEQFF.

This chain joins TRBV18 and TRBJ2-1; 9 bases agree with TRBD1. This CDR3 contains 15 residues. Germline V gives CDR1 KGHSH, CDR2 LQKENI. The junction had 1 base not matched to a gene; V was cut back by 2 bases and J by 2 bases. CDR3 amino acids: CASSPGTGTYNEQFF. The CDR3 region has the DNA TGTGCCAGCTCACCAGGGACAGGGACCTACAATGAGCAGTTCTTC.

V usage is TRBV14 and J usage is TRBJ2-6, with 9 bases identical to TRBD1. The V segment lost 4 bases and the J segment 3 bases; nucleotides outside the gene matches: 10. CDR3 length: 18 residues. CDR1 is SGHDN, CDR2 FVKESK, per germline. The CDR3 DNA is TGTGCCAGCAGCCGCACGGCGACAGGGGGGTTTGGGGCCAACGTCCTGACTTTC. This sequence encodes CASSRTATGGFGANVLTF.

The rearrangement links TRBV28 to TRBJ1-4; a possible D gene is TRBD1 (6 bases). The ends were cut back, 7 bases at V and 6 bases at J, with 24 bases in the middle. The germline V gene has CDR1 MDHEN and CDR2 SYDVKM. This CDR3 is 17 amino acids long. CDR3 DNA sequence: TGTGCCAGCACGCGGACAGCAGAAATTTTAGTAGATGAAAAACTGTTTTTT. Its protein is CASTRTAEILVDEKLFF.

V gene TRBV5-1 combines with J gene TRBJ1-3; 9 nucleotides align to TRBD1. Germline V gives CDR1 SGHRS, CDR2 YFSETQ. With 0 bases clipped from V and 5 bases from J, the junction kept 9 bases outside the gene matches. The CDR3 sequence is 17 residues long. The CDR3 loop is CASSLAGTGFIRNTIYF. The CDR3 nucleotides are TGCGCCAGCAGCTTGGCCGGGACAGGGTTTATTCGAAACACCATATATTTT.

The rearrangement joins TRBV7-9 to TRBJ2-3; TRBD2 aligns across 8 bases. CDR1 and CDR2 from the germline V gene are SEHNR and FQNEAQ (reference sequence). V dropped 6 bases and J dropped 6; count of bases not matched to a gene: 2. The CDR3 runs to 12 residues. The CDR3 is CASSRTSDTQYF. The CDR3 DNA reads as TGTGCCAGCAGTCGGACTAGCGATACGCAGTATTTT.

Concerning this clone: Other DNA sequences from this sample encode an identical CDR3 as well. The rearrangement links TRBV5-1 to TRBJ1-6, with D maybe TRBD1 (5 bases). In germline, CDR1 is SGHRS, CDR2 YFSETQ. The CDR3 has 14 amino acids. With 0 bases removed from V and 10 bases from J, the gap between germline ends came to 11 bases. Written as DNA, the CDR3 is TGCGCCAGCAGCTTGGCCGGAAGGGGCTCACCCCTCCACTTT. Its translation is CASSLAGRGSPLHF.

The chain recombines TRBV5-1 with TRBJ2-1; 11 nucleotides agree with TRBD2. The CDR3 spans 15 residues. Germline CDR1 is SGHRS and CDR2 is YFSETQ. V trimming: 4 bases; J trimming: 8 bases; junction bases outside the gene matches: 8. The CDR3 DNA is TGCGCCAGCAGCGACCTACTAGCGGGAGACGATGAGCAGTTCTTC. Amino acids: CASSDLLAGDDEQFF.

This clone was counted once. V gene TRBV6-1 combines with J gene TRBJ1-5; D not certain. Trimming shortened V by 5 bases and J by 1 base, and 12 bases separated the two germline ends. This CDR3 is built from 15 residues. CDR1 and CDR2 (germline): MNHNS, SASEGT. The CDR3, as DNA: TGTGCCAGCAGTCCCGGTGGCGGGAGCAATCAGCCCCAGCATTTT. Its translation is CASSPGGGSNQPQHF.

For the CDR3, the DNA is TGTGCCATCAGCGGACAGATTTATGGAAACACCATATATTTT. Residues: CAISGQIYGNTIYF. The J gene is TRBJ1-3, the V gene TRBV10-3; D perhaps matches TRBD1 (6 bases). CDR3 size: 14 residues. V lost 6 bases, J lost 3 bases, and 12 bases lay in between. The germline V gene encodes CDR1 ENHRY and CDR2 SYGVKD.

The chain carries TRBV3-1 (or the pseudogene TRBV3-2) and TRBJ1-1, with no clear D. Trimming cost V 1 base and J 4 bases, with 10 bases left between them. Germline assignment: CDR1 LGHDT and CDR2 YNNKEL (reference sequence). This CDR3 has 14 residues. The CDR3 region has the DNA TGTGCCAGCAGCCAAGCCCTCCCGGGCACTGAAGCTTTCTTT. Translation: CASSQALPGTEAFF.

This chain connects TRBV2 to TRBJ2-1; 7 bases match TRBD1. In germline, CDR1 is SNHLY, CDR2 FYNNEI. V gave up 6 bases and J gave up 2 bases; unmatched junction bases: 7. This CDR3 has 15 residues. The CDR3 DNA sequence: TGTGCCAGCAGCAAAGACAGGGATCCCTACAATGAGCAGTTCTTC. It codes for CASSKDRDPYNEQFF.

A remark on this clone: One end of the junction is discordant with germline, which a read error may explain. The V gene is TRBV7-7, the J gene TRBJ2-7; D may be TRBD1 (6 bases). This CDR3 contains 14 residues. Germline V gives CDR1 SSHAT, CDR2 FNYEAQ (reference sequence). The DNA of the CDR3 is TGTGCTAGCAGCTTAGGGACAAGTTCCTACGAGCAGTACTTC. Protein: CASSLGTSSYEQYF.

The chain links TRBV5-4 to TRBJ2-2; the match to TRBD1 covers 7 bases. Looked up from germline, CDR1 is SGHNT and CDR2 is YYREEE (reference sequence). The CDR3 is made up of 16 amino acids. V shed 4 bases and J 2 bases; nucleotides not matched to a gene: 8. DNA of the CDR3: TGTGCCAGCAGCCAGGGACAGAAAATCAACACCGGGGAGCTGTTTTTT. Translation gives CASSQGQKINTGELFF.

The chain carries TRBV5-1 and TRBJ2-1, with unresolved D. The germline V gene encodes CDR1 SGHRS and CDR2 YFSETQ. The V gene lost 0 bases and the J gene lost 0 bases, with 10 bases spanning the gap. CDR3 length: 16 amino acids. The CDR3 coding sequence is TGCGCCAGCAGCTTGGATCGGCCTAGCTCCTACAATGAGCAGTTCTTC. This sequence encodes CASSLDRPSSYNEQFF.

The chain couples TRBV7-2 to TRBJ2-5; the D is unclear. V was pared by 6 bases and J by 7 bases, with 9 bases between. CDR1 and CDR2 from the germline V gene are SGHTA and FQGNSA. This CDR3 is 11 amino acids long. CDR3 sequence: CASSFRWTQYF. In DNA form, the CDR3 reads TGTGCCAGCAGTTTCCGGTGGACCCAGTACTTC.

J is TRBJ1-2 and V is TRBV6-5; 8 bases agree with TRBD1. This CDR3 is built from 15 residues. Germline lookup yields CDR1 MNHEY and CDR2 SVGAGI. With 0 bases clipped from V and 7 bases from J, the junction kept 7 bases outside the gene matches. The CDR3 loop reads CASSYSRQGWGGYTF. In nucleotides, the CDR3 is TGTGCCAGCAGTTACTCCCGACAGGGGTGGGGTGGCTACACCTTC.

The chain combines TRBV18 with TRBJ1-5; tentatively, D is TRBD1 (5 bases). The CDR3 has 16 amino acids. V was cut by 3 bases and J by 1 base, with 13 bases left in between. Germline CDR1 KGHSH, CDR2 LQKENI. The CDR3 DNA follows: TGTGCCAGCTCACCCCTTAGGGGTATCAGCAATCAGCCCCAGCATTTT. Its translation is CASSPLRGISNQPQHF.

The CDR3 is CAISEISGYTF. Written as DNA, the CDR3 is TGTGCCATCAGTGAAATATCCGGCTACACCTTC. The V call is TRBV10-3, the J call TRBJ1-2; D is unresolved. CDR3 size: 11 residues. CDR1 ENHRY and CDR2 SYGVKD come from the germline V gene. The V gene lost 3 bases and the J gene lost 8 bases, with 7 bases spanning the gap.

J is TRBJ2-3 and V is TRBV19, with 9 nucleotides matching TRBD1. Germline V gene lookup returns CDR1 LNHDA and CDR2 SQIVND (reference sequence). The CDR3 loop spans 13 amino acids. The trim removed 5 bases at V and 5 bases at J, leaving 2 bases unmatched. The CDR3 region is CASSGQGKDTQYF. The CDR3 region has the DNA TGTGCCAGTAGTGGACAGGGGAAAGATACGCAGTATTTT. The complete variable domain, with remaining parts taken from reference TRBV19 and TRBJ2-3, reads DGGITQSPKYLFRKEGQNVTLSCEQNLNHDAMYWYRQDPGQGLRLIYYSQIVNDFQKGDIAEGYSVSREKKESFPLTVTSAQKNPTAFYLCASSGQGKDTQYFGPGTRLTVL.

This clone showed up just a few times. In DNA, the CDR3 is TGCAGTGCTAGTACCGGGACAGGGGGCCCGTACGAGCAGTACTTC. Translated: CSASTGTGGPYEQYF. The rearrangement joins TRBV20-1 to TRBJ2-7; TRBD1 aligns across 12 bases. This CDR3 is built from 15 residues. Per germline, CDR1 DFQATT and CDR2 SNEGSKA (reference sequence). V was clipped by 3 bases and J by 4 bases; unmatched bases: 7.

The chain combines TRBV6-5 with TRBJ2-1; D is unresolved. The CDR3 consists of 15 residues. Trimming stripped 3 bases from V and 4 bases from J, with 13 bases between. Germline-derived CDR1 and CDR2 are MNHEY and SVGAGI. CDR3 in amino acids: CASSYWAGEYNEQFF. The CDR3 DNA sequence: TGTGCCAGCAGTTATTGGGCAGGCGAATACAATGAGCAGTTCTTC.

The chain links TRBV19 to TRBJ1-2, with a tentative D call TRBD1 (6 bases). Germline lookup yields CDR1 LNHDA and CDR2 SQIVND (reference sequence). The V end lost 5 bases, the J end lost 6 bases, and 16 bases lay between the germline ends. The CDR3 totals 14 residues. The CDR3 bases are TGTGCCAGTAGTCCAGGGGAGTCAAGTCATGGCTACACCTTC. This gives the protein CASSPGESSHGYTF.

This rearrangement joins TRBV11-3 to TRBJ2-3; tentative D call: TRBD2 (5 bases). The germline gives CDR1 SGHNT, CDR2 YENEEA. With 1 base removed from V and 0 bases from J, the gap between germline ends came to 8 bases. The CDR3 sequence is 15 residues long. The CDR3 is CASSLGRTSTDTQYF. DNA of the CDR3: TGTGCCAGCAGCTTAGGGCGGACTAGCACAGATACGCAGTATTTT.